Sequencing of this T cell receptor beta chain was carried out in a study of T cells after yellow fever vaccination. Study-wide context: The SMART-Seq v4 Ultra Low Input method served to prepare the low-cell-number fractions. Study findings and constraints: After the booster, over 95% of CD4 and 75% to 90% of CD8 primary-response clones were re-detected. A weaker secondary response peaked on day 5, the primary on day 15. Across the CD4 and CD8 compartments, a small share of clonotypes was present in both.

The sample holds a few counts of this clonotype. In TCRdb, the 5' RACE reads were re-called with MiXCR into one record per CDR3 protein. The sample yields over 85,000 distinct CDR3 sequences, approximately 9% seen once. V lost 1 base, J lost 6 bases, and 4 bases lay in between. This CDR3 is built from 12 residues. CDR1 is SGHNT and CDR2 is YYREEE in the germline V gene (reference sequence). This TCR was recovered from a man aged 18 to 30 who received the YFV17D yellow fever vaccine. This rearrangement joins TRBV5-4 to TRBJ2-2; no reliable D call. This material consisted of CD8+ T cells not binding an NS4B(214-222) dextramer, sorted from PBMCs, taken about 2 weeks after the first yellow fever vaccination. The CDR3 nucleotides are TGTGCCAGCAGCTTGAAATCCGGGGAGCTGTTTTTT. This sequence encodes CASSLKSGELFF.